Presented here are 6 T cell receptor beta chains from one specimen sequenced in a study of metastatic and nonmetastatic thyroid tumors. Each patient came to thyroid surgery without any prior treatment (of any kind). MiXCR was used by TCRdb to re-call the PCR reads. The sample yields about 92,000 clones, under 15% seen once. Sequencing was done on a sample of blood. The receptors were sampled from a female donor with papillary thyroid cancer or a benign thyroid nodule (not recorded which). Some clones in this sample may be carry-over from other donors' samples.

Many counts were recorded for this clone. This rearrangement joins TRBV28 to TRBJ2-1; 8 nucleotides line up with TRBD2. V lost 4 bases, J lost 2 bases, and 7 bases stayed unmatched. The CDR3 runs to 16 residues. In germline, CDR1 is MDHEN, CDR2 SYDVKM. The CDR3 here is CASSSPGRGAYNEQFF. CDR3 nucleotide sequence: TGTGCCAGCAGTTCCCCAGGGCGGGGGGCCTACAATGAGCAGTTCTTC. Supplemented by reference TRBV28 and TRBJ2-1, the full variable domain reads DVKVTQSSRYLVKRTGEKVFLECVQDMDHENMFWYRQDPGLGLRLIYFSYDVKMKEKGDIPEGYSVSREKKERFSLILESASTNQTSMYLCASSSPGRGAYNEQFFGPGTRLTVL.

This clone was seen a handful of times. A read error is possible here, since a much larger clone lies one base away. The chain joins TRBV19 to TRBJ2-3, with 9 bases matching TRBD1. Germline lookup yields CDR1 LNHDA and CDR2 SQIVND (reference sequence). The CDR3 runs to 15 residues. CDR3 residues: CAISIGTGGSDTQYF. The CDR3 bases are TGTGCCATTAGTATAGGAACAGGGGGCTCAGATACGCAGTATTTT.

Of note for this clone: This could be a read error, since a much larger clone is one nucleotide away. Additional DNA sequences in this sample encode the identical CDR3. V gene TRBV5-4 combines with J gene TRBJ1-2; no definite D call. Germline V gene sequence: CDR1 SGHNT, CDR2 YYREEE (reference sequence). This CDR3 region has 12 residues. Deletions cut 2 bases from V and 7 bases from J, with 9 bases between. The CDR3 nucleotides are TGTGCCAGCAGCTTTGGTTTAGGTGGCTACACCTTC. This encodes CASSFGLGGYTF.

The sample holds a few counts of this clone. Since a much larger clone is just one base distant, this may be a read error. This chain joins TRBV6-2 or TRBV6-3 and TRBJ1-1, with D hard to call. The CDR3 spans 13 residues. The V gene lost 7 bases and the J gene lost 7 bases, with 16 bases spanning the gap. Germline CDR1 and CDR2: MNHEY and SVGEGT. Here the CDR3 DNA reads TGTGCCAGCATTCACCGAATCGAAGGTGAAGCTTTCTTT. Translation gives CASIHRIEGEAFF.

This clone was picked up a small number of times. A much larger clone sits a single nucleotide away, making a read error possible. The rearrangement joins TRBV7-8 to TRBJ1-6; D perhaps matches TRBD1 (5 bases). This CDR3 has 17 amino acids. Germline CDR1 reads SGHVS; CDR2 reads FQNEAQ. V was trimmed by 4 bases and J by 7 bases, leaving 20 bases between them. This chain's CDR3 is CASSSCGAIYPNSPLHF. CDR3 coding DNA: TGTGCCAGCAGCTCCTGTGGGGCGATCTACCCCAATTCACCCCTCCACTTT.

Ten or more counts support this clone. Here the CDR3 reads CASSLSFGENEKLFF. The CDR3 region has the DNA TGTGCCAGCAGCTTGAGTTTCGGCGAGAATGAAAAACTGTTTTTT. This chain links TRBV5-8 with TRBJ1-4; no reliable D call. Per germline, CDR1 SGHTS and CDR2 YDEGEE. The CDR3 consists of 15 residues. Deletions cut 1 base from V and 5 bases from J, with 12 bases between.